This T cell receptor (beta chain) was documented in a study of response to subunit inactivated influenza vaccine. The study, taken as a whole, reports: It was suggested by the authors that few new T cells are recruited by each seasonal influenza vaccination.

This clonotype was recorded at least ten times. Its matching antigen is unknown. Germline V CDR1 and CDR2: MNHEY, SVGEGT. Trimming took 11 bases from V and 8 from J, leaving 18 bases between them. There are 12 residues in the CDR3. Via MiXCR, TCRdb re-called the RT-PCR reads, giving one row per CDR3 protein. This table holds 500,000 or so distinct CDR3 sequences, approximately 11% found once. The chain employs TRBV6-2 or TRBV6-3 and TRBJ1-2; D remains ambiguous. The material sequenced was PBMCs from blood, taken roughly 6 weeks after vaccination. This clonotype originated in a man aged 50-60 years who received an inactivated influenza vaccine. The DNA for the CDR3 is TGTGCCGTCGGTCTTTCCTCGGTCGGCTACACCTTC. It is translated as CAVGLSSVGYTF.